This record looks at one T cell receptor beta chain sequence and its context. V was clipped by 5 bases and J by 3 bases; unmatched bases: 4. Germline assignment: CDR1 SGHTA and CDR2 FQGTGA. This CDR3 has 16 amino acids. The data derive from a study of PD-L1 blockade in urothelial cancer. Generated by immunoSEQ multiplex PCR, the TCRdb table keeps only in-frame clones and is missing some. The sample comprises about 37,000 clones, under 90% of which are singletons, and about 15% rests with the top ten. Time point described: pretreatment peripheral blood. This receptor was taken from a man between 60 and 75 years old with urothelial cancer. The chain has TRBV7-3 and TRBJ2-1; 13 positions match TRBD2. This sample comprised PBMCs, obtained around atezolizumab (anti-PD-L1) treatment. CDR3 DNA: TGTGCCAGCAGCCCCCGGACTAGCGGGAGCTACAATGAGCAGTTCTTC. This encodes CASSPRTSGSYNEQFF.